A single TCR beta chain is shown here with its context. No antigen is known for it. The study included ophthalmopathy patients with Clinical Activity Score at least 3, NOSPECS grade at least 4 and duration under 3 months. This sample is part of a study of T cells in Graves' hyperthyroidism and ophthalmopathy. Across the study: Peripheral blood was obtained at initial diagnosis, preceding any treatment.

Regarding the study as a whole: Most thyroid clonotypes expanded above 0.001 were also detected in blood.

Amplification targeted TCR beta CDR3 regions from RNA transcripts. TCR CDR3 regions were first amplified by RT-PCR with HTBI primers. One entry per CDR3 protein results from TCRdb running MiXCR on the multiplex PCR reads. The sample lists more than 500,000 distinct CDR3 sequences; roughly 16% were seen once. This receptor was taken from a woman in her 30s with Graves' ophthalmopathy. Sequencing was done on a sample of blood.

The CDR3 protein is CASSSLRDSGYTF. The CDR3 DNA reads as TGTGCCAGCAGCTCGCTCCGGGACAGTGGCTACACCTTC. The J gene is TRBJ1-2, the V gene TRBV7-2; 7 bases align to TRBD1. Trimming at V came to 4 bases and at J to 7 bases, leaving 6 bases not matched to a gene. Germline CDR1 SGHTA, CDR2 FQGNSA. The CDR3 totals 13 residues.